The 17 T cell receptor beta chains below were found in one sample sequenced in a study of blood T cell repertoires in COVID-19. Sequenced by immunoSEQ multiplex PCR; TCRdb stores in-frame clones only, minus some. The sample contains roughly 180,000 clones, 70% to 90% of which appear only once. Sequences were obtained from peripheral blood. Receptors originate from an elderly man with COVID-19, enrolled during active disease.

The chain combines TRBV3-1 (or the pseudogene TRBV3-2) with TRBJ2-3; TRBD2 matches 8 bases. The CDR3 is 14 residues long. Germline CDR1 and CDR2: LGHDT and YNNKEL (reference sequence). J was trimmed by 4 bases and V by 4 bases; bases with no gene match: 4. The CDR3 DNA follows: TGTGCCAGCAGCCTAGCGGGGAAATCAGATACGCAGTATTTT. It encodes CASSLAGKSDTQYF.

This chain joins TRBV6-2 or TRBV6-3 and TRBJ1-6, with D possibly being TRBD1 (6 bases). Germline V lookup: CDR1 MNHEY, CDR2 SVGEGT. V lost 7 bases and J lost 6, with 16 bases in between. The CDR3 length is 15 residues. Here the CDR3 DNA reads TGTGCCAGCACCCCGCCAGGGGCTAGTAATTCACCCCTCCACTTT. Its protein is CASTPPGASNSPLHF.

The V and J genes are TRBV6-1 and TRBJ2-7; perhaps TRBD1 as D (6 bases). Germline loops: CDR1 MNHNS, CDR2 SASEGT. This CDR3 spans 14 amino acids. V dropped 2 bases and J dropped 5 bases, with 13 bases sitting between them. This chain's CDR3 is CASSETVRGDEQYF. The CDR3 coding sequence is TGTGCCAGCAGTGAAACGGTCAGGGGAGACGAGCAGTACTTC.

This chain connects TRBV9 to TRBJ2-7, with a tentative D call TRBD1 (5 bases). CDR1 is SGDLS and CDR2 is YYNGEE in the germline V gene. V was shortened by 4 bases and J by 5 bases, with 16 bases between the two germline ends. The CDR3 consists of 14 residues. The CDR3 coding sequence is TGTGCCAGCAGCCTACAGGCAGGCGGCCACGAGCAGTACTTC. As protein: CASSLQAGGHEQYF.

Notes on this clone: A junction boundary mismatches the germline segment, possibly from a read error. The gene calls are TRBV7-8 and TRBJ2-5; D tentatively reads TRBD1 or TRBD2 (6 bases each). CDR3 size: 13 residues. Per germline, CDR1 SGHVS and CDR2 FQNEAQ. Here the CDR3 reads CASSLGGLETQYF. The DNA of the CDR3 is TGTGCCAGCAGTTTAGGGGGGCTAGAGACCCAGTACTTC.

V gene TRBV6-1 combines with J gene TRBJ1-1; D uncertain. The CDR3 consists of 15 residues. Germline V lookup: CDR1 MNHNS, CDR2 SASEGT. Trimming cost V 2 bases and J 4 bases, with 14 bases left between them. The CDR3 DNA is TGTGCCAGCAGTGAAACCCGGAGGCTAGGCACTGAAGCTTTCTTT. It translates to CASSETRRLGTEAFF.

V gene TRBV27 combines with J gene TRBJ2-3; 7 nucleotides agree with TRBD2. J lost 5 bases, V lost 4 bases, and 9 bases had no gene match. From germline, CDR1 is MNHEY and CDR2 SMNVEV (reference sequence). This CDR3 is built from 15 residues. The CDR3 DNA is TGTGCCAGCAGTTCCCCGGGGGGAAAGGGAGATACGCAGTATTTT. Its protein product is CASSSPGGKGDTQYF.

This clone turned up a few times. V and J are TRBV2 and TRBJ2-7; 7 nucleotides match TRBD1. The CDR3 has 14 residues. The V gene's germline CDR1 is SNHLY and CDR2 FYNNEI. The V gene end was trimmed by 3 bases and the J gene end by 0 bases; junction bases not matched to a gene: 2. The CDR3 spells CASSEDRNSYEQYF. The DNA of the CDR3 is TGTGCCAGCAGTGAGGACAGGAACTCCTACGAGCAGTACTTC.

This chain uses TRBV7-3 with TRBJ2-1, with D unresolved. This CDR3 contains 13 residues. Trimming pared 2 bases from V and 4 bases from J, leaving 6 bases between. Germline CDR1 is SGHTA and CDR2 is FQGTGA. DNA for the CDR3: TGTGCCAGCAGCTTAGGTCAGTACAATGAGCAGTTCTTC. It encodes CASSLGQYNEQFF.

The V and J genes are TRBV5-4 and TRBJ2-5, with 9 positions matching TRBD1. CDR3 length: 14 residues. Germline lookup yields CDR1 SGHNT and CDR2 YYREEE (reference sequence). Losses at the gene ends were 3 bases for V and 3 bases for J; bases not matched to a gene: 3. The CDR3 DNA reads TGTGCCAGCAGCTCATGGACAGGGGAAGAGACCCAGTACTTC. Its translation: CASSSWTGEETQYF.

The chain combines TRBV5-1 with TRBJ1-1; 8 bases align to TRBD1. V lost 4 bases, J lost 1 base, and 6 bases stayed unmatched. This CDR3 has 15 residues. Germline V gene lookup returns CDR1 SGHRS and CDR2 YFSETQ. CDR3 nucleotide sequence: TGCGCCAGCAGCCCTGGGGACAGGCAGAACACTGAAGCTTTCTTT. As protein: CASSPGDRQNTEAFF.

This chain links TRBV18 with TRBJ1-4, with D possibly being TRBD1 (5 bases). Trimming pared 2 bases from V and 8 bases from J, leaving 12 bases between. This CDR3 spans 14 amino acids. Germline loops: CDR1 KGHSH, CDR2 LQKENI. CDR3 region: CASSPGREEEKLFF. The CDR3 bases are TGTGCCAGCTCACCAGGCAGGGAAGAGGAAAAACTGTTTTTT.

The rearrangement uses TRBV7-2 and TRBJ2-3, with TRBD2 matching over 12 bases. This CDR3 is 19 amino acids long. The germline V gene encodes CDR1 SGHTA and CDR2 FQGNSA. Losses at the gene ends were 2 bases for V and 0 bases for J; bases not matched to a gene: 9. The CDR3 reads CASSLLTSGGRASTDTQYF. In nucleotides, the CDR3 is TGTGCCAGCAGCTTACTCACTAGCGGGGGGAGAGCTAGCACAGATACGCAGTATTTT.

The chain uses TRBV10-3 and TRBJ2-1, with TRBD1 matching over 7 bases. Germline loops: CDR1 ENHRY, CDR2 SYGVKD. This CDR3 spans 15 amino acids. Trimming took 3 bases from V and 3 from J; bases not matched to a gene: 5. CDR3 coding DNA: TGTGCCATCAGTGAACCAGGGGGAAACTACAATGAGCAGTTCTTC. It codes for CAISEPGGNYNEQFF.

The rearrangement uses TRBV6-2 or TRBV6-3 and TRBJ1-1; D unclear. This CDR3 comprises 17 residues. Trimming stripped 2 bases from V and 1 base from J, with 17 bases between. CDR1 and CDR2 (germline): MNHEY, SVGEGT. CDR3 region: CASSYRPIQTPNTEAFF. CDR3 DNA: TGTGCCAGCAGTTACCGACCCATTCAGACACCGAACACTGAAGCTTTCTTT.

The genes are TRBV6-6 and TRBJ1-2; TRBD1 aligns across 7 bases. The CDR3 is 17 residues long. V lost 5 bases to trimming and J lost 2 bases; unmatched junction nucleotides: 14. CDR1 is MNHNY, CDR2 SVGAGI, per germline (reference sequence). CDR3 amino acids: CASSPTLEGAYNYGYTF. CDR3 in DNA: TGTGCCAGCAGTCCAACCTTAGAGGGGGCGTACAACTATGGCTACACCTTC.

The rearrangement joins TRBV7-2 to TRBJ2-3; D uncertain. CDR1 and CDR2 (germline): SGHTA, FQGNSA. Deletions cut 1 base from V and 8 bases from J, with 7 bases between. The CDR3 contains 12 residues. The CDR3 loop reads CASSLGRVTQYF. CDR3 DNA: TGTGCCAGCAGCTTAGGTCGGGTTACGCAGTATTTT.